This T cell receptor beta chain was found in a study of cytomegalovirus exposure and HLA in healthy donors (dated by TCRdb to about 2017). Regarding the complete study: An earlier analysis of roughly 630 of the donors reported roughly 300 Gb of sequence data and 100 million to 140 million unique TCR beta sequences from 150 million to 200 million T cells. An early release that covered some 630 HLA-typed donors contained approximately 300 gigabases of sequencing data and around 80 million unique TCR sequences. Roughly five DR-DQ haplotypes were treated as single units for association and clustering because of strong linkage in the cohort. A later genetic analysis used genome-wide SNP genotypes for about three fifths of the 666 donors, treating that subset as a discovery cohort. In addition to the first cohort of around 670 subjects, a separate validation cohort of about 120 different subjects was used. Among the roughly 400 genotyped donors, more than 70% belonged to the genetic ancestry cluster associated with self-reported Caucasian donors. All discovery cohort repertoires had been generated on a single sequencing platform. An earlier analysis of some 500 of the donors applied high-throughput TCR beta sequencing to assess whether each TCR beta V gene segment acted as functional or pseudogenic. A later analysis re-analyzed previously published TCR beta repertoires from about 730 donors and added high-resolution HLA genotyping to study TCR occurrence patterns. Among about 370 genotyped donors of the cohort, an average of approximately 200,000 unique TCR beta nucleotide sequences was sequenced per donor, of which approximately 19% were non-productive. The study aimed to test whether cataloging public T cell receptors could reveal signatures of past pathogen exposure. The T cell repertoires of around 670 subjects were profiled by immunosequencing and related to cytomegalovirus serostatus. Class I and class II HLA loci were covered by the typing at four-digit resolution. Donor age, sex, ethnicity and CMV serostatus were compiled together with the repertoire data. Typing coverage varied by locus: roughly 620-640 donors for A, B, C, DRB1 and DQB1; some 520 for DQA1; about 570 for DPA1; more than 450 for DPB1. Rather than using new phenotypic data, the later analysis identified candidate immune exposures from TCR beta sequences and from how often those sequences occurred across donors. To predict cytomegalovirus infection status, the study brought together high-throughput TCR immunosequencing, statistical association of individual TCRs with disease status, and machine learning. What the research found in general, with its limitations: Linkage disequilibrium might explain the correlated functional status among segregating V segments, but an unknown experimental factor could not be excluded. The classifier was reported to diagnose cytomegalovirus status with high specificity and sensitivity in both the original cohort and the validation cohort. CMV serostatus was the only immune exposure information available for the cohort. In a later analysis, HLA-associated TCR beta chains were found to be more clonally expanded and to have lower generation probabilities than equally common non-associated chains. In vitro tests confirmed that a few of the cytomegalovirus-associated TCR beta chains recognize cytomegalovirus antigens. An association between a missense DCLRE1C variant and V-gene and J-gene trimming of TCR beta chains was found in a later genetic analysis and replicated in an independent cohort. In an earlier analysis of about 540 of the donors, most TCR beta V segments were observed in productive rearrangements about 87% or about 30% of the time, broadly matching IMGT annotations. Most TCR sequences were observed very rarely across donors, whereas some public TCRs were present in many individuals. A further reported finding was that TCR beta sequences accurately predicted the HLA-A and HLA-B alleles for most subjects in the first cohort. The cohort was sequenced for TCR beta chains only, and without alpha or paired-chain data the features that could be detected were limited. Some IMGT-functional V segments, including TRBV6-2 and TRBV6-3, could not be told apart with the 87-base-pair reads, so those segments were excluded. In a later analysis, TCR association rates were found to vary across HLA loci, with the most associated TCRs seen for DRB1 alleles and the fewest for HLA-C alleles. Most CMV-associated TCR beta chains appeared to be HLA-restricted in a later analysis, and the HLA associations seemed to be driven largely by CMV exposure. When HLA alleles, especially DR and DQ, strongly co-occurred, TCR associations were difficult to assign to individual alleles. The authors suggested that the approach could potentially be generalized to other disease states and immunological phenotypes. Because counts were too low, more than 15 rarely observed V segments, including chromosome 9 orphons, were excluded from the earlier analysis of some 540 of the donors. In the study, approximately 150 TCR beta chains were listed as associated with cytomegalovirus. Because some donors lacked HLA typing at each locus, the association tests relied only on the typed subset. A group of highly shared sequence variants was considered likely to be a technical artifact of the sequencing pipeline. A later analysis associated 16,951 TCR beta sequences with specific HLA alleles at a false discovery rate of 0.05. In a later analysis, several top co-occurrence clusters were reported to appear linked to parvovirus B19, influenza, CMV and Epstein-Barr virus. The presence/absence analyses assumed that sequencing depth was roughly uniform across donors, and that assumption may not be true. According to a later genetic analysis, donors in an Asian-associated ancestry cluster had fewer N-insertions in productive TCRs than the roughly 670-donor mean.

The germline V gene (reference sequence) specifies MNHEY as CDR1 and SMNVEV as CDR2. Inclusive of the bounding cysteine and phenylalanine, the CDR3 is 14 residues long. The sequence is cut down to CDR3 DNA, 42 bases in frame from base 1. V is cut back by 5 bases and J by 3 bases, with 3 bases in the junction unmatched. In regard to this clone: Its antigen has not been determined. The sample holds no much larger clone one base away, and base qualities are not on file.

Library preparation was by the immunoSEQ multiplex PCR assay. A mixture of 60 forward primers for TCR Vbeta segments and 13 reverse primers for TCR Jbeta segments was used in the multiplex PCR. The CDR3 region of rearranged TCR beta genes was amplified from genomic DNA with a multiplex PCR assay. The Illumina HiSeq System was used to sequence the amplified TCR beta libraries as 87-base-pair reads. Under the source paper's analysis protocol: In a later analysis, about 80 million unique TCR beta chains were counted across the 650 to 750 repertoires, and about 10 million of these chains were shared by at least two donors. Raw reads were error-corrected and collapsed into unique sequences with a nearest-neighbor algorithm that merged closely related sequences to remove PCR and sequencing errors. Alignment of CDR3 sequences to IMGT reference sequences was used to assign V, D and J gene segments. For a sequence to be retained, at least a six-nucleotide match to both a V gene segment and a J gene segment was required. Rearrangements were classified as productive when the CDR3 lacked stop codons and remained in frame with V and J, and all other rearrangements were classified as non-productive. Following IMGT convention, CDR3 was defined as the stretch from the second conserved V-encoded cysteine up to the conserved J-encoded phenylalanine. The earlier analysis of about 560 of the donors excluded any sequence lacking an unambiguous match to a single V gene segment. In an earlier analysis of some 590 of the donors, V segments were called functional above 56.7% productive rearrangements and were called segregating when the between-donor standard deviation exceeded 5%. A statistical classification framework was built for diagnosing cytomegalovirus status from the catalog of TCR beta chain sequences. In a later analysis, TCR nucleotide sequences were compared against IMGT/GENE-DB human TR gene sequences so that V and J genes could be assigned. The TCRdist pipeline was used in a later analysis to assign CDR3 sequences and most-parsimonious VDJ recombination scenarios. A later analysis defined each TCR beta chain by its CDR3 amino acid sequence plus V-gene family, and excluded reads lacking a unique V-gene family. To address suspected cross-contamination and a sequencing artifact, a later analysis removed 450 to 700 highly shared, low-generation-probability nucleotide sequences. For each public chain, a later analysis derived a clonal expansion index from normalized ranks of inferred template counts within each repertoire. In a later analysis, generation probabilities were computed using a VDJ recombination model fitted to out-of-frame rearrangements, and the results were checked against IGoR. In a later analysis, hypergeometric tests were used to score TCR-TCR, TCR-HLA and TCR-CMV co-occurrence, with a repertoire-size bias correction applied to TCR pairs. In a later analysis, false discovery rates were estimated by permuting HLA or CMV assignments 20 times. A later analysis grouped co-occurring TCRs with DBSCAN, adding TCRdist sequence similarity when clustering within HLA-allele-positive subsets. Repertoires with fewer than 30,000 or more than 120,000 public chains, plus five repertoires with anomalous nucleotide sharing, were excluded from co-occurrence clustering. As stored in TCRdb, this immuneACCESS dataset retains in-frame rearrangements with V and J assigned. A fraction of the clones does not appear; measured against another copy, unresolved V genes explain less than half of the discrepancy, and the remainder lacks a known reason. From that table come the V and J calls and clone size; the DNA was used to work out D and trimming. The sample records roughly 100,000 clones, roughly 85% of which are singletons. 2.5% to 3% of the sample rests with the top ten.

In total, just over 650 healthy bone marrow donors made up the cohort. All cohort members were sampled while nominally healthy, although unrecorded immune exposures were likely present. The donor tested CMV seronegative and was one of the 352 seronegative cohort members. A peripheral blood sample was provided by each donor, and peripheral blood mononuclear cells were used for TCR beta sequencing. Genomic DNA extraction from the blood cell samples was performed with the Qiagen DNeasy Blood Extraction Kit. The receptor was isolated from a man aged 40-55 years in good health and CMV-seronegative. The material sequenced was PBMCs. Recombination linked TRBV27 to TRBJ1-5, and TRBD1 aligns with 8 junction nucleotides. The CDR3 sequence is CASSPQGANQPQHF. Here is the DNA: TGTGCCAGCAGTCCTCAGGGGGCCAATCAGCCCCAGCATTTT.